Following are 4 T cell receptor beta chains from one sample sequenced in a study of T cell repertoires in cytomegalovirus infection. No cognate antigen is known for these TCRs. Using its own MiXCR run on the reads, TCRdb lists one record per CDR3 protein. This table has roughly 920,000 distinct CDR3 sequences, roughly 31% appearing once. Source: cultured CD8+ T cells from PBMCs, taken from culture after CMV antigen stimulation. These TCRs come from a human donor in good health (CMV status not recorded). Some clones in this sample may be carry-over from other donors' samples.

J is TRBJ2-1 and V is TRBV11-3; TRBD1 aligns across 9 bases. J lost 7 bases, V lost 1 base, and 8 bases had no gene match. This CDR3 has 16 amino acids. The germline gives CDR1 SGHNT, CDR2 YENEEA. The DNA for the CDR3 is TGTGCCAGCAGCTTAGGCGCCGGGACAGGGACTAATGAGCAGTTCTTC. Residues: CASSLGAGTGTNEQFF. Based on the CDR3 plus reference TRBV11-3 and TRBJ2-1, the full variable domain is EAGVVQSPRYKIIEKKQPVAFWCNPISGHNTLYWYLQNLGQGPELLIRYENEEAVDDSQLPKDRFSAERLKGVDSTLKIQPAELGDSAVYLCASSLGAGTGTNEQFFGPGTRLTVL.

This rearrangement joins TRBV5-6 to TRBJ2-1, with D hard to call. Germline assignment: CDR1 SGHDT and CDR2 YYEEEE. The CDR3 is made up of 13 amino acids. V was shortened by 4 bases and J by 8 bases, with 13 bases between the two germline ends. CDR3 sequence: CASSPKRGDEQFF. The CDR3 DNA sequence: TGTGCCAGCAGCCCGAAACGTGGGGATGAGCAGTTCTTC.

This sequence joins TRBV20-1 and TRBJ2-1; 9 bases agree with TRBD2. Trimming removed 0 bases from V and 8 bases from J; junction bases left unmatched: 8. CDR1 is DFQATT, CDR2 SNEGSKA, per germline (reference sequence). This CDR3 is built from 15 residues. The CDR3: CSARDRAGGLDEQFF. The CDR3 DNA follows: TGCAGTGCTAGAGATAGAGCGGGGGGCCTTGATGAGCAGTTCTTC.

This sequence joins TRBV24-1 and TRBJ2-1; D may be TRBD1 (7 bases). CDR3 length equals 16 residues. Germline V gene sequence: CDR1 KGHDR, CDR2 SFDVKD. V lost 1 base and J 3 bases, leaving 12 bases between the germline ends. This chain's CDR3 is CATSDLGRDSYNEQFF. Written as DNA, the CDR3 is TGTGCCACCAGTGATTTAGGGCGGGACAGCTACAATGAGCAGTTCTTC.